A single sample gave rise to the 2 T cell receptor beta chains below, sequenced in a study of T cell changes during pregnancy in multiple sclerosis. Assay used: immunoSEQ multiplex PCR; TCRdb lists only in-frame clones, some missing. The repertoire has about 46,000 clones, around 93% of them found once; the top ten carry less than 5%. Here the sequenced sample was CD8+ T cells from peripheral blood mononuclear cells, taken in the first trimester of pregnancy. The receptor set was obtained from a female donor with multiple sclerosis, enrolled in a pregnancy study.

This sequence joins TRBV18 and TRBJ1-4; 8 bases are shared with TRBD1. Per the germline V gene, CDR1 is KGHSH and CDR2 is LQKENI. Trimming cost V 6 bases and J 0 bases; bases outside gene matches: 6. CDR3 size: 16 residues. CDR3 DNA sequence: TGTGCCAGCTCCCAGGACAGGGCGGCAACTAATGAAAAACTGTTTTTT. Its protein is CASSQDRAATNEKLFF.

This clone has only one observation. CDR3 in amino acids: CASSLEGVSYGYTF. The CDR3 region has the DNA TGTGCCAGCAGCTTGGAGGGGGTTAGCTATGGCTACACCTTC. The chain carries TRBV5-4 and TRBJ1-2, with D perhaps matching TRBD1 (6 bases). Germline V gene lookup returns CDR1 SGHNT and CDR2 YYREEE (reference sequence). This CDR3 contains 14 residues. Trimming left V 0 bases short and J 4 bases short, with 10 bases between.